This T cell receptor beta chain was retrieved from a study of shared clonotypes between healthy human individuals. Between the trimmed V and J ends, which lost 5 bases and 0 bases, there was a span of 13 bases. CDR1 is MNHEY, CDR2 SVGAGI, per germline. This CDR3 region has 15 residues. Replicate PCRs from sorted subsets contained roughly 220 ng DNA, which is 29,000 or so T cell genomes. Here immunoSEQ multiplex PCR was the method, and the copy in TCRdb shows in-frame clones only, minus some. The sample shows about 1.5 million clones, roughly 98% of them seen only once. This receptor was taken from a man aged 25-45 years in good health. The chain combines TRBV6-5 with TRBJ2-5; D possibly matches TRBD1 or TRBD2 (5 bases each). The material sequenced was naive CD4+ T cells sorted from blood. Subset reported: CD45RA+ positively selected. CDR3 loop: CASSRGWGNQETQYF. CDR3 nucleotide sequence: TGTGCCAGCAGTAGGGGATGGGGGAACCAAGAGACCCAGTACTTC.